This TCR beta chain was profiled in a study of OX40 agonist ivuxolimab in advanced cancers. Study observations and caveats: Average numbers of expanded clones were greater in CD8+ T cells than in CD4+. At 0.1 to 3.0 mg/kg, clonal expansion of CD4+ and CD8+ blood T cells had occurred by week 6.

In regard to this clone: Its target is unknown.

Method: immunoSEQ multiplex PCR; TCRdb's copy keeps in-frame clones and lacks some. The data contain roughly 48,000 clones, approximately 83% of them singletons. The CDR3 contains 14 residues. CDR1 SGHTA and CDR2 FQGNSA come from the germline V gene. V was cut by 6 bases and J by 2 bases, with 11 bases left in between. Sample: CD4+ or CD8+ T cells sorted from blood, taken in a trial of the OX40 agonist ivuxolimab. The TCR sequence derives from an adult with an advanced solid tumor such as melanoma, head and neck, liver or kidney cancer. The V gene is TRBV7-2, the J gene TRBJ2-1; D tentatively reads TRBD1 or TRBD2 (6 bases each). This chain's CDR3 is CASREGGAYNEQFF. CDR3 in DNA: TGTGCCAGCAGGGAGGGGGGTGCCTACAATGAGCAGTTCTTC.